The sequence of this T cell receptor (beta chain) was determined in a study of CD8 T cells in ankylosing spondylitis. Whole-study findings and limits: Existing reports had already noted some motif variants in reactive arthritis synovial fluid and blood. Ankylosing spondylitis blood appeared to be characterized by a TCR beta motif of roughly eight highly homologous variants. Disease-linked clones bore a CD8+ phenotype and were relatively rare in peripheral blood. Disease-linked clones reportedly concentrated significantly in matched ankylosing spondylitis synovial fluid.

This clonotype was seen a few times. Its target is not known. By quantitative 5'-RACE with molecular barcodes, the TCR beta libraries were made. Via MiXCR, TCRdb re-called the 5' RACE reads, giving one row per CDR3 protein. The table includes fewer than 500,000 distinct CDR3 sequences, roughly a quarter detected once. Germline-derived CDR1 and CDR2 are SGHTA and FQGNSA. The ends were cut back, 2 bases at V and 5 bases at J, with 12 bases in the middle. The CDR3 loop spans 14 amino acids. This receptor was taken from a male donor with ankylosing spondylitis. The specimen sequenced was blood, either unsorted or a sorted T cell fraction (not recorded which). This chain links TRBV7-2 with TRBJ1-1; D is possibly TRBD1 (5 bases). CDR3 nucleotide sequence: TGTGCCAGCAGCTTAAGGGGTACGGGGACTGAAGCTTTCTTT. The encoded protein is CASSLRGTGTEAFF.